One and the same sample provided the 31 T cell receptor beta chains below, sequenced in a study of siplizumab effects on memory and regulatory T cells. The protocol was immunoSEQ multiplex PCR, while the TCRdb copy is restricted to in-frame clones and leaves out a portion. This sample yields some 100,000 clones, of which over 90% are seen a single time; roughly 1.3% belongs to the top ten. Sequenced: non-Treg CD4+ T cells sorted from blood. The receptors stem from a human donor in good health.

The rearrangement links TRBV28 to TRBJ1-4; tentative D call: TRBD1 (5 bases). Germline values: CDR1 MDHEN, CDR2 SYDVKM. This CDR3 spans 14 amino acids. V lost 4 bases and J 3 bases, leaving 9 bases between the germline ends. The CDR3: CASSSGRANEKLFF. Here the CDR3 DNA reads TGTGCCAGCAGTTCAGGGCGGGCTAATGAAAAACTGTTTTTT.

This clone was found once. V gene TRBV19 combines with J gene TRBJ2-7, with TRBD2 identical over 7 bases. CDR3 length: 14 amino acids. J lost 3 bases, V lost 3 bases, and 5 bases had no gene match. CDR1 and CDR2 from the germline V gene are LNHDA and SQIVND (reference sequence). CDR3 sequence: CASSIGGTDYEQYF. CDR3 coding DNA: TGTGCCAGTAGTATCGGGGGGACGGACTACGAGCAGTACTTC. Variable domain in full (rest from reference TRBV19 and TRBJ2-7): DGGITQSPKYLFRKEGQNVTLSCEQNLNHDAMYWYRQDPGQGLRLIYYSQIVNDFQKGDIAEGYSVSREKKESFPLTVTSAQKNPTAFYLCASSIGGTDYEQYFGPGTRLTVT.

This clone was recorded a few times. The chain employs TRBV25-1 and TRBJ1-4; 8 positions match TRBD1. J lost 4 bases, V lost 4 bases, and 5 bases had no gene match. The CDR3 has 15 residues. CDR1 is MGHDK, CDR2 SYGVNS, per germline. The DNA for the CDR3 is TGTGCCAGCAGTGCCGGACAGGGCCGTAATGAAAAACTGTTTTTT. Its translation is CASSAGQGRNEKLFF.

The rearrangement uses TRBV9 and TRBJ2-1, with D uncertain. Germline V gene lookup returns CDR1 SGDLS and CDR2 YYNGEE. The CDR3 length is 15 residues. Trimming removed 0 bases from V and 0 bases from J, with 7 bases in between. The CDR3 sequence: CASSVVDFSYNEQFF. CDR3 DNA sequence: TGTGCCAGCAGCGTAGTCGACTTCTCCTACAATGAGCAGTTCTTC.

Points on this clone: Other DNA sequences in this sample translate to the same CDR3. V is TRBV6-5 and J is TRBJ2-1; D unclear. This CDR3 has 15 residues. Trimming removed 6 bases from V and 1 base from J, with 13 bases in between. Germline loops: CDR1 MNHEY, CDR2 SVGAGI. The CDR3 coding sequence is TGTGCCAGCAGCCAAAATTCCGGGTCCTACAATGAGCAGTTCTTC. The encoded protein is CASSQNSGSYNEQFF.

The V call is TRBV18, the J call TRBJ2-2; tentative D call: TRBD1 (6 bases). V lost 6 bases and J lost 8, with 22 bases in between. The CDR3 is made up of 16 amino acids. Germline CDR1 KGHSH, CDR2 LQKENI. CDR3 in DNA: TGTGCCAGCTCGCTTCATGGGACATTGGCTTTGGGGGAGCTGTTTTTT. Encoded protein: CASSLHGTLALGELFF.

This chain links TRBV7-2 with TRBJ1-1; D is uncertain. The germline CDR1 and CDR2 sequences are SGHTA and FQGNSA. This CDR3 comprises 13 residues. V dropped 3 bases and J dropped 0 bases, with 5 bases sitting between them. The CDR3 sequence is CASSFAVNTEAFF. For the CDR3, the DNA is TGTGCCAGCAGCTTCGCGGTGAACACTGAAGCTTTCTTT.

The table lists this clone with a few counts. The gene calls are TRBV2 and TRBJ1-1; D is perhaps TRBD1 (6 bases). CDR3 length equals 14 residues. V lost 7 bases and J 0 bases, leaving 12 bases between the germline ends. CDR1 and CDR2 (germline): SNHLY, FYNNEI. The CDR3 bases are TGTGCCAGCAAGAGGGGGGATGTGAACACTGAAGCTTTCTTT. This codes for CASKRGDVNTEAFF.

This chain joins TRBV7-2 and TRBJ2-3; D remains unclear. The CDR3 spans 15 residues. Trimming stripped 3 bases from V and 14 bases from J, with 24 bases between. Germline assignment: CDR1 SGHTA and CDR2 FQGNSA. CDR3 in DNA: TGTGCCAGCAGCTTTCTACCAGGTCCCGACCGTCCCTGGTATTTT. Its translation: CASSFLPGPDRPWYF.

The chain carries TRBV14 and TRBJ1-4; D ambiguous. V was cut by 1 base and J by 8 bases, with 14 bases left in between. Germline V gene data show CDR1 as SGHDN and CDR2 as FVKESK. CDR3 length: 15 residues. DNA of the CDR3: TGTGCCAGCAGCCAAGCGGCGGTTTGGAACGAAAAACTGTTTTTT. Its protein is CASSQAAVWNEKLFF. The complete variable domain, with remaining parts taken from reference TRBV14 and TRBJ1-4, reads EAGVTQFPSHSVIEKGQTVTLRCDPISGHDNLYWYRRVMGKEIKFLLHFVKESKQDESGMPNNRFLAERTGGTYSTLKVQPAELEDSGVYFCASSQAAVWNEKLFFGSGTQLSVL.

The V and J genes are TRBV7-9 and TRBJ1-4; no clear D. This CDR3 is 14 amino acids long. The V end lost 5 bases, the J end lost 7 bases, and 14 bases lay between the germline ends. Germline-derived CDR1 and CDR2 are SEHNR and FQNEAQ (reference sequence). CDR3 loop: CASSLTYRGEKLFF. The DNA for the CDR3 is TGTGCCAGCAGCCTAACATACCGGGGTGAAAAACTGTTTTTT. Variable domain in full (rest from reference TRBV7-9 and TRBJ1-4): DTGVSQNPRHKITKRGQNVTFRCDPISEHNRLYWYRQTLGQGPEFLTYFQNEAQLEKSRLLSDRFSAERPKGSFSTLEIQRTEQGDSAMYLCASSLTYRGEKLFFGSGTQLSVL.

The CDR3 sequence: CASSFTGQGASDTQYF. The CDR3 DNA follows: TGCGCCAGCAGCTTCACGGGACAGGGGGCTTCGGATACGCAGTATTTT. The rearrangement links TRBV5-1 to TRBJ2-3; the match to TRBD1 covers 12 bases. Trimming removed 2 bases from V and 6 bases from J; junction bases left unmatched: 7. The germline gives CDR1 SGHRS, CDR2 YFSETQ. The CDR3 is 16 residues long.

V usage is TRBV2 and J usage is TRBJ1-2; 7 bases map to TRBD1. Trimming cost V 6 bases and J 6 bases; bases outside gene matches: 10. Looked up from germline, CDR1 is SNHLY and CDR2 is FYNNEI. CDR3 length: 14 amino acids. Here the CDR3 reads CASSDRQGGHGYTF. The CDR3 coding sequence is TGTGCCAGCAGCGATAGACAGGGAGGCCATGGCTACACCTTC.

The rearrangement uses TRBV5-4 and TRBJ2-5; no firm D call. The V gene lost 2 bases and the J gene lost 1 base, with 12 bases spanning the gap. This CDR3 region has 15 residues. Germline V gene data show CDR1 as SGHNT and CDR2 as YYREEE (reference sequence). CDR3 sequence: CASSFGGQAQETQYF. The CDR3 DNA reads as TGTGCCAGCAGCTTCGGTGGGCAGGCCCAAGAGACCCAGTACTTC.

The genes are TRBV11-2 and TRBJ1-2; D gene unclear. V shed 7 bases and J shed 5 bases, with 11 bases lying between them. The CDR3 totals 12 residues. Germline CDR1 is SGHAT and CDR2 is FQNNGV. The CDR3 DNA reads as TGTGCCAGCACGGTGGCGGGTTATGGCTACACCTTC. This gives the protein CASTVAGYGYTF.

The chain uses TRBV6-6 and TRBJ2-7; no firm D call. Germline CDR1 and CDR2: MNHNY and SVGAGI (reference sequence). V was clipped by 2 bases and J by 0 bases, with 11 bases between them. This CDR3 comprises 15 residues. The CDR3 bases are TGTGCCAGCAGTTACAGTCACGGCAGCTCCTACGAGCAGTACTTC. Translation: CASSYSHGSSYEQYF.

With respect to this clone: No DNA is shown, since the ends of the CDR3 on it are uncertain; the CDR3 is the one TCRdb lists. The rearrangement uses TRBV19 and TRBJ2-7; TRBD1, as called in the table, went unchecked against the DNA. Germline assignment: CDR1 LNHDA and CDR2 SQIVND (reference sequence). A total of 15 residues make up the CDR3, ends included. CDR3 loop: CASSISVQSSYEQYF.

V is TRBV28 and J is TRBJ2-4; D is unclear. The germline V and J ends were trimmed by 8 bases and 3 bases, with 11 bases remaining between them. The CDR3 is made up of 13 amino acids. Germline V lookup: CDR1 MDHEN, CDR2 SYDVKM. The CDR3 here is CASGVTGKNIQYF. Written as DNA, the CDR3 is TGTGCCAGCGGAGTGACGGGCAAAAACATTCAGTACTTC.

V is TRBV19 and J is TRBJ1-1; unclear D gene. This CDR3 has 11 residues. Germline V gene sequence: CDR1 LNHDA, CDR2 SQIVND (reference sequence). V was shortened by 5 bases and J by 6 bases, with 7 bases between the two germline ends. The CDR3: CASSFLSEAFF. CDR3 DNA sequence: TGTGCCAGTAGTTTCCTGTCTGAAGCTTTCTTT.

This clone appeared a single time. This rearrangement joins TRBV5-1 to TRBJ2-7; D gene uncertain. The CDR3 is 12 amino acids. V was trimmed by 7 bases and J by 5 bases, leaving 13 bases between them. Germline CDR1 is SGHRS and CDR2 is YFSETQ. Here the CDR3 DNA reads TGCGCCAGCTCCTTAACGAAAAACGAGCAGTACTTC. Protein product: CASSLTKNEQYF.

V usage is TRBV28 and J usage is TRBJ1-4, with a weak D call TRBD1 (6 bases). The CDR3 is 16 residues long. CDR1 is MDHEN, CDR2 SYDVKM, per germline. V shed 6 bases and J shed 5 bases, with 19 bases lying between them. The CDR3 loop is CASRDPSTGGNEKLFF. The CDR3 DNA reads TGTGCCAGCAGAGACCCTTCGACAGGAGGAAATGAAAAACTGTTTTTT.

The chain's CDR3 is CASNSLGTDNEQFF. The CDR3 nucleotides read TGTGCCAGCAACTCGCTTGGAACAGACAATGAGCAGTTCTTC. The rearrangement links TRBV5-4 to TRBJ2-1; D not certain. The CDR3 spans 14 residues. Trimming took off 6 bases at V and 5 bases at J, with 15 bases between the two ends. Germline V gene lookup returns CDR1 SGHNT and CDR2 YYREEE (reference sequence).

The sample holds one count of this clone. The chain uses TRBV5-8 and TRBJ2-5; D may be TRBD2 (5 bases). The V end lost 1 base, the J end lost 4 bases, and 8 bases lay between the germline ends. Germline CDR1 SGHTS, CDR2 YDEGEE. This CDR3 contains 13 residues. The CDR3 protein is CASSLPGTETQYF. The CDR3 bases are TGTGCCAGCAGCTTGCCGGGAACAGAGACCCAGTACTTC.

This rearrangement joins TRBV19 to TRBJ2-5; TRBD1 matches 7 bases. This CDR3 has 14 amino acids. J was trimmed by 5 bases and V by 5 bases; bases with no gene match: 8. Germline CDR1 LNHDA, CDR2 SQIVND (reference sequence). CDR3 in amino acids: CASSGTGAFETQYF. The DNA for the CDR3 is TGTGCCAGTAGTGGCACAGGGGCGTTTGAGACCCAGTACTTC.

This chain uses TRBV7-9 with TRBJ2-5; 11 bases agree with TRBD2. CDR3 size: 16 residues. Trimming removed 5 bases from V and 6 bases from J; junction bases left unmatched: 11. In germline, CDR1 is SEHNR, CDR2 FQNEAQ (reference sequence). CDR3 protein: CASSPIAGGPAQTQYF. In DNA, the CDR3 is TGTGCCAGCAGCCCAATAGCGGGAGGGCCGGCACAGACCCAGTACTTC.

The J gene is TRBJ1-4, the V gene TRBV21-1; no check of the table's D call, TRBD1, against the DNA was made. TRBV21-1 is designated a pseudogene. This CDR3 has 20 amino acids. CDR3 sequence reads: CASSTNPSLGTGVANEKLFF. The DNA of the CDR3 is TGTGCCAGCAGCACCAACCCCTCATTAGGGACAGGGGTCGCTAATGAAAAACTGTTTTTT.

The chain combines TRBV18 with TRBJ2-3; no definite D call. This CDR3 contains 17 residues. V lost 3 bases and J lost 4, with 20 bases in between. Per the germline V gene, CDR1 is KGHSH and CDR2 is LQKENI. The CDR3 protein is CASSPRWGSLAADTQYF. The CDR3 DNA is TGTGCCAGCTCACCTCGTTGGGGAAGTTTGGCCGCAGATACGCAGTATTTT.

The gene calls are TRBV9 and TRBJ2-2; 11 positions match TRBD1. The V and J ends lost 3 bases and 4 bases, in that order; junction bases with no gene match: 5. The CDR3 contains 16 residues. Germline loops: CDR1 SGDLS, CDR2 YYNGEE. CDR3 residues: CASSAPGTGGTGELFF. CDR3 in DNA: TGTGCCAGCAGCGCCCCCGGGACAGGGGGCACCGGGGAGCTGTTTTTT.

The chain joins TRBV19 to TRBJ2-6; D call uncertain. The CDR3 has 17 amino acids. Germline assignment: CDR1 LNHDA and CDR2 SQIVND (reference sequence). V lost 3 bases to trimming and J lost 2 bases, with 14 bases between them. The CDR3 spells CASSISVGGAGANVLTF. In DNA, the CDR3 is TGTGCCAGTAGTATTAGTGTCGGTGGGGCTGGGGCCAACGTCCTGACTTTC. Drawing the rest from reference TRBV19 and TRBJ2-6, the complete variable domain is DGGITQSPKYLFRKEGQNVTLSCEQNLNHDAMYWYRQDPGQGLRLIYYSQIVNDFQKGDIAEGYSVSREKKESFPLTVTSAQKNPTAFYLCASSISVGGAGANVLTFGAGSRLTVL.

V is TRBV19 and J is TRBJ2-7; D possibly corresponds to TRBD2 (5 bases). The CDR3 runs to 15 residues. Germline V gene lookup returns CDR1 LNHDA and CDR2 SQIVND (reference sequence). V lost 6 bases and J 2 bases, leaving 17 bases between the germline ends. CDR3 protein: CASRKSGINPYEQYF. CDR3 coding DNA: TGTGCCAGTAGAAAATCCGGGATAAATCCCTACGAGCAGTACTTC.

The rearrangement links TRBV9 to TRBJ2-3, with 7 nucleotides matching TRBD1. The germline gives CDR1 SGDLS, CDR2 YYNGEE. The length of the CDR3 is 19 residues. Trimming cost V 1 base and J 6 bases; bases outside gene matches: 20. The CDR3 region is CASSVNTQETGKSVDTQYF. The CDR3 DNA follows: TGTGCCAGCAGCGTAAACACGCAGGAGACAGGGAAGTCTGTGGATACGCAGTATTTT.